The rows below give T cell receptor beta chains drawn from one sample of a study of T-cell reconstitution after alpha-beta-depleted transplantation in children. Via MiXCR, TCRdb re-called the PCR reads, giving one row per CDR3 protein. Here the sample spans about 110,000 distinct CDR3 sequences, 5% to 7% being singletons. This sample comprised PBMCs, mostly from graft donor cells, obtained 360 days after TCRalphabeta/CD19-depleted stem cell transplant. All receptors come from a male patient aged 2 to 10 who had a stem cell transplant for acute lymphoblastic leukemia, so the T cells may come from the graft donor. Both conserved end residues are part of each CDR3.

V: TRBV7-6
J: TRBJ2-7
CDR3: CASRPGTGAEQYF

V: TRBV9
J: TRBJ2-4
CDR3: CASSPPGGLRNIQYF

V: TRBV4-3
J: TRBJ2-5
CDR3: CASSQDERDQETQYF

V: TRBV28
J: TRBJ1-5
CDR3: CASSLLGNQPQHF

V: TRBV12-3/TRBV12-4
J: TRBJ2-7
CDR3: CASSPRDPRPYEQYF

V: TRBV28
J: TRBJ2-4
CDR3: CASSDAQGDIQYF

V: TRBV9
J: TRBJ2-3
CDR3: CASSGGGKDHQSTDTQYF

V: TRBV28
J: TRBJ1-2
CDR3: CASSYTPRAYYGYTF

V: TRBV4-2
J: TRBJ1-5
CDR3: CASSQCQPQHF

V: TRBV27
J: TRBJ1-5
CDR3: CASSLFSSNQPQHF

V: TRBV7-2
J: TRBJ2-2
CDR3: CASSLGGGRATGELFF

V: TRBV7-3
J: TRBJ2-3
CDR3: CASSSPQGGTDTQYF

V: TRBV7-2
J: TRBJ2-7
CDR3: CASSFGGIYEQYF

V: TRBV7-9
J: TRBJ1-1
CDR3: CASSPGGLEAFF

V: TRBV5-1
J: TRBJ2-5
CDR3: CASSSRDRGLGETQYF

V: TRBV7-7
J: TRBJ1-4
CDR3: CASSLTVGPGEKLFF

V: TRBV6-1
J: TRBJ2-1
CDR3: CASSARDREQFF

V: TRBV18
J: TRBJ1-2
CDR3: CASSPLQRTGVYGYTF

V: TRBV29-1
J: TRBJ1-5
CDR3: CSVEEVNGQPQHF

V: TRBV5-1
J: TRBJ1-3
CDR3: CASSFLGEGGNTIYF

V: TRBV12-5
J: TRBJ2-5
CDR3: CASGPDRETQYF

V: TRBV20-1
J: TRBJ2-2
CDR3: CSASPPGELFF

V: TRBV20-1
J: TRBJ2-1
CDR3: CSASRPGLAGVDEQFF

V: TRBV27
J: TRBJ1-1
CDR3: CASSRGEGAFF

V: TRBV4-3
J: TRBJ2-2
CDR3: CASSYRPFTWELFF

V: TRBV10-2
J: TRBJ2-1
CDR3: CASGDYLNYNEQFF

V: TRBV7-2
J: TRBJ1-1
CDR3: CATPTGEAEAFF

V: TRBV4-3
J: TRBJ2-1
CDR3: CASSQDISGRGDEQFF

V: TRBV29-1
J: TRBJ2-3
CDR3: CSGRQDTQYF

V: TRBV7-3
J: TRBJ1-2
CDR3: CASSLHTGGAGGYTF

V: TRBV27
J: TRBJ1-3
CDR3: CASSLSGGDYSSGNTIYF

V: TRBV9
J: TRBJ2-2
CDR3: CASSVGLAGRNTGELFF

V: TRBV3-1
J: TRBJ2-2
CDR3: CAFSLVRGKVNTGELFF

V: TRBV7-9
J: TRBJ2-1
CDR3: CASSGPPFPHEQFF

V: TRBV7-2
J: TRBJ1-5
CDR3: CASSSPDRGRNQPQHF

V: TRBV7-8
J: TRBJ2-1
CDR3: CASSRGVSSYNEQFF

V: TRBV15
J: TRBJ2-2
CDR3: CATSVTGQGMERTGELFF

V: TRBV6-1
J: TRBJ1-2
CDR3: CAASRGGDYGYTF

V: TRBV5-1
J: TRBJ2-7
CDR3: CASSPGLVIYEQYF

V: TRBV27
J: TRBJ2-2
CDR3: CASVGQGAGELFF

V: TRBV7-9
J: TRBJ2-6
CDR3: CASSRLRYSGANVLTF

V: TRBV9
J: TRBJ2-3
CDR3: CASSVAGVRDTQYF

V: TRBV27
J: TRBJ2-7
CDR3: CASTGLPPREQYF

V: TRBV7-6
J: TRBJ1-4
CDR3: CASSLEGARATNEKLFF

V: TRBV11-2
J: TRBJ2-7
CDR3: CASSLEGALHYEQYF

V: TRBV6-1
J: TRBJ2-1
CDR3: CASSEWPTDEQFF

V: TRBV5-1
J: TRBJ2-5
CDR3: CASSLAGIQETQYF

V: TRBV29-1
J: TRBJ2-1
CDR3: CSVTGLASYNEQFF

V: TRBV7-8
J: TRBJ2-4
CDR3: CASSEGTSIAKNIQYF

V: TRBV6-5
J: TRBJ1-2
CDR3: CASSYFRTGGNYGYTF

V: TRBV20-1
J: TRBJ2-5
CDR3: CSVRTGTETQYF

V: TRBV5-5
J: TRBJ2-2
CDR3: CASSSSYTGELFF